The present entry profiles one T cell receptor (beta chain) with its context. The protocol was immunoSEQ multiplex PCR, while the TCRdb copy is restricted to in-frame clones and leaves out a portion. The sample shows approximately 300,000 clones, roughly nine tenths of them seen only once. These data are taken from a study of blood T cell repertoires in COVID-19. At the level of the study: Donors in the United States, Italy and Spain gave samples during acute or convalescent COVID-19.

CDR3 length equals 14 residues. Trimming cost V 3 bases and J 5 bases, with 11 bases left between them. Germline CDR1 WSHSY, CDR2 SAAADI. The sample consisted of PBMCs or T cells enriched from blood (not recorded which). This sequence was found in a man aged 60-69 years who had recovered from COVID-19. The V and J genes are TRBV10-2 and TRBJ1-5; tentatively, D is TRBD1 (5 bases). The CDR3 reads CASSDQGEDQPQHF. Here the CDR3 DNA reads TGCGCCAGCAGTGACCAGGGTGAGGATCAGCCCCAGCATTTT.